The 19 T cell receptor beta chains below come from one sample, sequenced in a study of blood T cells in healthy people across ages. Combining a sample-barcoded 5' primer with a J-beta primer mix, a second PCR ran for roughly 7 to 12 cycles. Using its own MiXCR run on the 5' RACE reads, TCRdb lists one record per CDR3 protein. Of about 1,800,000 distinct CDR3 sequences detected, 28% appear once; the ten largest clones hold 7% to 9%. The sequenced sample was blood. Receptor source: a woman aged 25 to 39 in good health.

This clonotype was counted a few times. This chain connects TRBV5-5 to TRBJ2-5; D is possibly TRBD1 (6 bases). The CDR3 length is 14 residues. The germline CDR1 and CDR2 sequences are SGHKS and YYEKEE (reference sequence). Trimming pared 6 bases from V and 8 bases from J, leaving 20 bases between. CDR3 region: CASTQIRGTETQYF. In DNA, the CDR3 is TGTGCCAGCACCCAGATAAGGGGGACGGAAACCCAGTACTTC. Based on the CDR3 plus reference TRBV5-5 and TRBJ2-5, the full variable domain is DAGVTQSPTHLIKTRGQQVTLRCSPISGHKSVSWYQQVLGQGPQFIFQYYEKEERGRGNFPDRFSARQFPNYSSELNVNALLLGDSALYLCASTQIRGTETQYFGPGTRLLVL.

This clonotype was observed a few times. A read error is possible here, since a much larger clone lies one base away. CDR3 nucleotide sequence: TGTGCCAGCCGAGACAGGGGTGAGCCCCAGCATTTT. Protein: CASRDRGEPQHF. V is TRBV6-6 and J is TRBJ1-5; 8 positions agree with TRBD1. The CDR3 consists of 12 residues. The V and J ends lost 8 bases and 8 bases, in that order; junction bases with no gene match: 5. Per germline, CDR1 MNHNY and CDR2 SVGAGI (reference sequence).

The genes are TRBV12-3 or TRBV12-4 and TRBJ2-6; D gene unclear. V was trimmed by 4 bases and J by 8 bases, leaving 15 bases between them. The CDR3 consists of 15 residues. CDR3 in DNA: TGTGCCAGCAGTTCCACCGGACGGAGCCCCAACGTCCTGACTTTC. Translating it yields CASSSTGRSPNVLTF.

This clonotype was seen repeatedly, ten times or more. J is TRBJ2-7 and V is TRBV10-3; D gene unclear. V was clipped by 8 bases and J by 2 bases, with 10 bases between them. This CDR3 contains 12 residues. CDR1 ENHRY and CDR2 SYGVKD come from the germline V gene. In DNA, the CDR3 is TGTGCCATCTCGGCCAGCACCTACGAGCAGTACTTC. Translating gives CAISASTYEQYF.

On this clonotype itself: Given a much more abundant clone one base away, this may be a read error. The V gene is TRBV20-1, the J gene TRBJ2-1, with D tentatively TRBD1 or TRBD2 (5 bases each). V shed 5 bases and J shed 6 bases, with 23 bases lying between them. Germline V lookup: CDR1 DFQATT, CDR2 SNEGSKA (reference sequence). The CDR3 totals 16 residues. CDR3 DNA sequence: TGCAGTGCTGGCCACCGGGACGAGCAATACTGCAATGAGCAGTTCTTC. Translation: CSAGHRDEQYCNEQFF.

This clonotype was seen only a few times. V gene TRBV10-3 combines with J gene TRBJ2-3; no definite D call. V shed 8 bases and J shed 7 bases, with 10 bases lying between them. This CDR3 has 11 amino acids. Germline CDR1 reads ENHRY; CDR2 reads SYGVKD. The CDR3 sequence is CAISALNTQYF. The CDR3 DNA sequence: TGTGCCATCTCGGCCCTGAATACGCAGTATTTT.

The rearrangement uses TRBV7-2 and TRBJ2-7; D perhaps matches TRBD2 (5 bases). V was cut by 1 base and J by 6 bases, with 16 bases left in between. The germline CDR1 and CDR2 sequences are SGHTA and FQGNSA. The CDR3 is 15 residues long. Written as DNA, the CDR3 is TGTGCCAGCAGCTTAGAGGGAGCCGTTGGATCCGAGCAGTACTTC. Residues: CASSLEGAVGSEQYF. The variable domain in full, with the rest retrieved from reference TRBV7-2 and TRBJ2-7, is GAGVSQSPSNKVTEKGKDVELRCDPISGHTALYWYRQSLGQGLEFLIYFQGNSAPDKSGLPSDRFSAERTGGSVSTLTIQRTQQEDSAVYLCASSLEGAVGSEQYFGPGTRLTVT.

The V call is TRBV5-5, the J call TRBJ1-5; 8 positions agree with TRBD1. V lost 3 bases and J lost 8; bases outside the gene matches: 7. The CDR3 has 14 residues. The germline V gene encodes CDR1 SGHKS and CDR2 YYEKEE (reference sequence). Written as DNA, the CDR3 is TGTGCCAGCAGCTATGAAGGACAGGGCAAGCCCCAGCATTTT. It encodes CASSYEGQGKPQHF.

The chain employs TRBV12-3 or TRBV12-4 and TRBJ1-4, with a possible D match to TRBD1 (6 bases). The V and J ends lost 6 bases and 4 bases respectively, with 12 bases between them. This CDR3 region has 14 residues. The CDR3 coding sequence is TGTGCCAGCAGCACTAACAGGGATAATGAAAAACTGTTTTTT. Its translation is CASSTNRDNEKLFF.

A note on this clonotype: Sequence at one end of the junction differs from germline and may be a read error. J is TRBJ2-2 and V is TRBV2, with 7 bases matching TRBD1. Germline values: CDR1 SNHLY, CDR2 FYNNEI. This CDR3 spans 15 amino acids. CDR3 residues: CASRREGANTGELVF. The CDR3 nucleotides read TGTGCCAGCAGGAGAGAGGGGGCGAACACCGGGGAGCTGGTTTTT.

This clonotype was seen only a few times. CDR3 bases: TGTGCCAGCAGCGTAGACCGGTCGGGGTCCACAGATACGCAGTATTTT. Its translation: CASSVDRSGSTDTQYF. The chain carries TRBV9 and TRBJ2-3, with TRBD2 as a possible D gene (5 bases). CDR1 SGDLS and CDR2 YYNGEE come from the germline V gene. The CDR3 extends over 16 amino acids. V lost 0 bases and J 2 bases, leaving 13 bases between the germline ends.

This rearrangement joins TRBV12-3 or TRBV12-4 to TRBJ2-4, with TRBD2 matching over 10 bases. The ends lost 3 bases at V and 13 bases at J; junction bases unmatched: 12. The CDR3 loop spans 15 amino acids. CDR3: CASSFLAGAYNEQYF. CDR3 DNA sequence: TGTGCCAGCAGTTTCCTAGCGGGAGCCTACAATGAGCAGTACTTC.

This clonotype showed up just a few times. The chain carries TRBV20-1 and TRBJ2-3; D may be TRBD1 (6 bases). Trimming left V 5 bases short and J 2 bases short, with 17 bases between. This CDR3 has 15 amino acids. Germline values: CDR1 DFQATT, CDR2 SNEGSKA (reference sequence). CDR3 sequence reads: CSARPWGLLTDTQYF. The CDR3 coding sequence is TGCAGTGCTCGCCCGTGGGGGCTCCTCACAGATACGCAGTATTTT.

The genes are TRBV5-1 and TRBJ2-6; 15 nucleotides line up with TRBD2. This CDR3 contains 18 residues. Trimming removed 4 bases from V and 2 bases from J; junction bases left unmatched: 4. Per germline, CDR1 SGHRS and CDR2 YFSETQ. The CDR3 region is CASSMGTSGRPGANVLTF. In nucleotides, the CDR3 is TGCGCCAGCAGCATGGGGACTAGCGGGAGGCCTGGGGCCAACGTCCTGACTTTC.

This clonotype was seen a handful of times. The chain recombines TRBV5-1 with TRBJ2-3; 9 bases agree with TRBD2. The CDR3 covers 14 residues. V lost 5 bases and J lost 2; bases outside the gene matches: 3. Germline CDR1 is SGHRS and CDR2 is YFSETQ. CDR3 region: CASRGGGATDTQYF. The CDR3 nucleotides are TGCGCCAGCAGGGGCGGGGGGGCCACAGATACGCAGTATTTT.

The CDR3 sequence: CSSSPTRDPGTQYF. DNA of the CDR3: TGCAGCTCCTCTCCTACCAGGGACCCGGGGACCCAGTACTTC. V gene TRBV29-1 combines with J gene TRBJ2-5, with D perhaps assigned TRBD1 or TRBD2 (5 bases each). The CDR3 sequence is 14 residues long. Germline CDR1 SQVTM, CDR2 ANQGSEA. V lost 8 bases and J 7 bases, leaving 23 bases between the germline ends. Supplemented by reference TRBV29-1 and TRBJ2-5, the full variable domain reads SAVISQKPSRDICQRGTSLTIQCQVDSQVTMMFWYRQQPGQSLTLIATANQGSEATYESGFVIDKFPISRPNLTFSTLTVSNMSPEDSSIYLCSSSPTRDPGTQYFGPGTRLLVL.

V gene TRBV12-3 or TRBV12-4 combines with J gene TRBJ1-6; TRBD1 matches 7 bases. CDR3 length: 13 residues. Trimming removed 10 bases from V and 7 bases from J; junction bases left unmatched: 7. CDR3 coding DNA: TGTGCCACCAAAGGGACAGCAAATTCACCCCTCCACTTT. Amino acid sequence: CATKGTANSPLHF.

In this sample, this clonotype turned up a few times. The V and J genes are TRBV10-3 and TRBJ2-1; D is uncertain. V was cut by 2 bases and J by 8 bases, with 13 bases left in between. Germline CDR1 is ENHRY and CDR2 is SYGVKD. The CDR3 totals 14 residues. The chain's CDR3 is CAISEPRYSDEQFF. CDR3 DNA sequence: TGTGCCATCAGTGAGCCCAGATACTCAGATGAGCAGTTCTTC.

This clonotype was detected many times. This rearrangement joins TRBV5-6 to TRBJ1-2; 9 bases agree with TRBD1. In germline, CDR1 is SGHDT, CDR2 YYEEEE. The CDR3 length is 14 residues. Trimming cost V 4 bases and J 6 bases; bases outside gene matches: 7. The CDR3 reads CASSAIQGAHGYTF. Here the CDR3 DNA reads TGTGCCAGCAGCGCGATACAGGGGGCGCATGGCTACACCTTC.